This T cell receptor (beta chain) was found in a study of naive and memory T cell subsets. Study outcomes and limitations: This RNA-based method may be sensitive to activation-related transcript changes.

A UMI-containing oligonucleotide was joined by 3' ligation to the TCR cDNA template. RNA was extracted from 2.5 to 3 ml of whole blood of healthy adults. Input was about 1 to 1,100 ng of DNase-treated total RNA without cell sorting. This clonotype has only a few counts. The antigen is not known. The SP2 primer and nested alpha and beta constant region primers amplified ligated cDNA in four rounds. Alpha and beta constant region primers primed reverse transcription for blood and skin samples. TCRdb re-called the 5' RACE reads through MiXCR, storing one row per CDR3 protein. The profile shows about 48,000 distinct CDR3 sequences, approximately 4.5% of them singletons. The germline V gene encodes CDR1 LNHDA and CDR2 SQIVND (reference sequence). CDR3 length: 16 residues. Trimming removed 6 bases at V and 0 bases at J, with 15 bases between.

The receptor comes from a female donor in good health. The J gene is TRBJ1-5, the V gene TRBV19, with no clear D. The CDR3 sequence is CASRPPGKYSNQPQHF. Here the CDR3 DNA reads TGTGCCAGTAGGCCCCCAGGAAAATATAGCAATCAGCCCCAGCATTTT.